The rows below give T cell receptor beta chains drawn from one sample of a study of T cell responses to AZD1222 COVID-19 vaccine. Clones were sequenced by immunoSEQ multiplex PCR, and TCRdb holds only the in-frame ones, with some missing. The sample shows roughly 100,000 clones, roughly 88% of them seen only once. The source was peripheral blood, collected on day 0 of AZD1222 vaccination. The receptors derive from an adult in good health. Each CDR3 is given with its conserved first and last residue. D genes are given only for firm matches. Not every row has a clone size; where given, it reads once, few, many or a size class.

CDR3 protein: CASSPDSPPREQYF
CDR3 DNA: TGCGCCAGCAGCCCGGACAGCCCACCTCGGGAGCAGTACTTC
J gene: TRBJ2-7
D gene: NA
V gene: TRBV4-3
CDR3 length: 14
clone size: NA

CDR3 protein: CASSPASGNTIYF
CDR3 DNA: TGTGCCAGCTCACCAGCCTCTGGAAACACCATATATTTT
J gene: TRBJ1-3
D gene: NA
V gene: TRBV18
CDR3 length: 13
clone size: NA

CDR3 protein: CASSQGQSQHF
CDR3 DNA: TGTGCCAGCAGCCAAGGGCAGAGCCAGCATTTT
J gene: TRBJ1-5
D gene: NA
V gene: TRBV3-1/TRBV3-2
CDR3 length: 11
clone size: NA

CDR3 protein: CASSLSFVAAGYTF
CDR3 DNA: TGTGCCAGCAGTTTATCGTTTGTCGCCGCTGGCTACACCTTC
J gene: TRBJ1-2
D gene: NA
V gene: TRBV27
CDR3 length: 14
clone size: NA

CDR3 protein: CASSSGWTGAGEKLFF
CDR3 DNA: TGTGCCAGCAGCTCGGGGTGGACAGGGGCAGGTGAAAAACTGTTTTTT
J gene: TRBJ1-4
D gene: TRBD1
V gene: TRBV7-2
CDR3 length: 16
clone size: few

CDR3 protein: CASSLSSTVRDTEAFF
CDR3 DNA: TGTGCCAGCAGTTTATCCTCCACGGTTAGGGACACTGAAGCTTTCTTT
J gene: TRBJ1-1
D gene: NA
V gene: TRBV27
CDR3 length: 16
clone size: NA

CDR3 protein: CASSDGDDYGYTF
CDR3 DNA: TGTGCCAGCAGTGATGGGGACGACTATGGCTACACCTTC
J gene: TRBJ1-2
D gene: NA
V gene: TRBV2
CDR3 length: 13
clone size: NA

CDR3 protein: CASSQAWDRGYNEQFF
CDR3 DNA: TGCGCCAGCAGCCAAGCCTGGGACAGGGGCTACAATGAGCAGTTCTTC
J gene: TRBJ2-1
D gene: TRBD1
V gene: TRBV4-3
CDR3 length: 16
clone size: NA

CDR3 protein: CASSLTLWGELFF
CDR3 DNA: TGTGCCAGCAGCCTGACCTTATGGGGGGAGCTGTTTTTT
J gene: TRBJ2-2
D gene: NA
V gene: TRBV7-2
CDR3 length: 13
clone size: NA

CDR3 protein: CASSYDVVSEQYF
CDR3 DNA: TGTGCCAGCAGTTACGACGTAGTCAGCGAGCAGTACTTC
J gene: TRBJ2-7
D gene: NA
V gene: TRBV6-5
CDR3 length: 13
clone size: few

CDR3 protein: CASSPSWEGQPQHF
CDR3 DNA: TGTGCCAGCAGCCCGTCGTGGGAGGGACAGCCCCAGCATTTT
J gene: TRBJ1-5
D gene: NA
V gene: TRBV7-9
CDR3 length: 14
clone size: NA

CDR3 protein: CASSLIGGGQPQHF
CDR3 DNA: TGTGCCAGCAGTTTAATAGGGGGCGGTCAGCCCCAGCATTTT
J gene: TRBJ1-5
D gene: TRBD1
V gene: TRBV27
CDR3 length: 14
clone size: NA

CDR3 protein: CASSPPNPGQGNEKLFF
CDR3 DNA: TGTGCCAGCTCACCACCGAACCCGGGACAGGGGAATGAAAAACTGTTTTTT
J gene: TRBJ1-4
D gene: TRBD1
V gene: TRBV18
CDR3 length: 17
clone size: NA

CDR3 protein: CAWGMGSRTEAFF
CDR3 DNA: TGTGCCTGGGGTATGGGGAGTAGAACTGAAGCTTTCTTT
J gene: TRBJ1-1
D gene: NA
V gene: TRBV30
CDR3 length: 13
clone size: NA

CDR3 protein: CASNPGLGGTDTQYF
CDR3 DNA: TGTGCCAGCAACCCGGGACTAGGGGGCACAGATACGCAGTATTTT
J gene: TRBJ2-3
D gene: TRBD2
V gene: TRBV7-9
CDR3 length: 15
clone size: NA

CDR3 protein: CASSQESETQYF
CDR3 DNA: TGTGCCAGCAGCCAAGAATCGGAGACCCAGTACTTC
J gene: TRBJ2-5
D gene: NA
V gene: TRBV3-1/TRBV3-2
CDR3 length: 12
clone size: NA

CDR3 protein: CASSPGGSNYGYTF
CDR3 DNA: TGTGCCAGCAGTCCAGGGGGAAGTAACTATGGCTACACCTTC
J gene: TRBJ1-2
D gene: TRBD1
V gene: TRBV6-6
CDR3 length: 14
clone size: few

CDR3 protein: CASSRGNQPQHF
CDR3 DNA: TGTGCCAGCAGCCGGGGTAATCAGCCCCAGCATTTT
J gene: TRBJ1-5
D gene: NA
V gene: TRBV7-2
CDR3 length: 12
clone size: NA

CDR3 protein: CASSERQQGRQPQHF
CDR3 DNA: TGTGCCAGCAGTGAACGACAACAGGGTAGACAGCCCCAGCATTTT
J gene: TRBJ1-5
D gene: NA
V gene: TRBV28
CDR3 length: 15
clone size: NA

CDR3 protein: CASSPAGGREQYF
CDR3 DNA: TGTGCCAGCAGCCCCGCGGGGGGGCGAGAGCAGTACTTC
J gene: TRBJ2-7
D gene: TRBD2
V gene: TRBV7-8
CDR3 length: 13
clone size: many

CDR3 protein: CASSVGVAGASQETQYF
CDR3 DNA: TGTGCCAGCAGCGTAGGGGTAGCGGGCGCTTCCCAAGAGACCCAGTACTTC
J gene: TRBJ2-5
D gene: TRBD2
V gene: TRBV7-2
CDR3 length: 17
clone size: once

CDR3 protein: CASRLGQGNQPQHF
CDR3 DNA: TGTGCCAGCAGACTTGGACAGGGGAATCAGCCCCAGCATTTT
J gene: TRBJ1-5
D gene: TRBD1
V gene: TRBV6-5
CDR3 length: 14
clone size: NA

CDR3 protein: CASSFVPRVYEQYF
CDR3 DNA: TGTGCCAGCAGCTTTGTGCCCAGGGTCTACGAGCAGTACTTC
J gene: TRBJ2-7
D gene: NA
V gene: TRBV7-9
CDR3 length: 14
clone size: NA

CDR3 protein: CASSFNRGEKLFF
CDR3 DNA: TGTGCCAGCAGCTTTAACAGGGGCGAAAAACTGTTTTTT
J gene: TRBJ1-4
D gene: TRBD1
V gene: TRBV7-2
CDR3 length: 13
clone size: once

CDR3 protein: CASGGDLLYGYTF
CDR3 DNA: TGTGCCAGCGGCGGGGATCTACTATATGGCTACACCTTC
J gene: TRBJ1-2
D gene: NA
V gene: TRBV6-6
CDR3 length: 13
clone size: NA

CDR3 protein: CAISESGQSNQPQHF
CDR3 DNA: TGTGCCATCAGTGAGTCGGGGCAGAGCAATCAGCCCCAGCATTTT
J gene: TRBJ1-5
D gene: NA
V gene: TRBV10-3
CDR3 length: 15
clone size: NA

CDR3 protein: CASSYGGFGPQHF
CDR3 DNA: TGTGCCAGCAGTTATGGGGGGTTCGGGCCCCAGCATTTT
J gene: TRBJ1-5
D gene: NA
V gene: TRBV6-2/TRBV6-3
CDR3 length: 13
clone size: NA

CDR3 protein: CASSLGGQSYGYTF
CDR3 DNA: TGCGCCAGCAGCTTGGGGGGACAGTCCTATGGCTACACCTTC
J gene: TRBJ1-2
D gene: TRBD1
V gene: TRBV5-1
CDR3 length: 14
clone size: NA

CDR3 protein: CASSEARTSGANNEQFF
CDR3 DNA: TGTGCCAGCAGTGAAGCGCGGACTAGCGGGGCGAACAATGAGCAGTTCTTC
J gene: TRBJ2-1
D gene: TRBD2
V gene: TRBV2
CDR3 length: 17
clone size: NA

CDR3 protein: CASSLERNEQYF
CDR3 DNA: TGTGCCAGCAGCTTAGAGAGAAACGAGCAGTACTTC
J gene: TRBJ2-7
D gene: NA
V gene: TRBV7-9
CDR3 length: 12
clone size: few

CDR3 protein: CASSLQGASGTEAFF
CDR3 DNA: TGTGCCAGCAGCTTACAGGGGGCTTCGGGGACTGAAGCTTTCTTT
J gene: TRBJ1-1
D gene: TRBD1
V gene: TRBV7-3
CDR3 length: 15
clone size: NA

CDR3 protein: CATSWDTPSSLTDTQYF
CDR3 DNA: TGTGCCACCAGCTGGGACACCCCGTCATCCCTCACAGATACGCAGTATTTT
J gene: TRBJ2-3
D gene: NA
V gene: TRBV15
CDR3 length: 17
clone size: NA

CDR3 protein: CASSQSGNEQFF
CDR3 DNA: TGTGCCAGCAGCCAAAGTGGCAATGAGCAGTTCTTC
J gene: TRBJ2-1
D gene: NA
V gene: TRBV7-9
CDR3 length: 12
clone size: NA

CDR3 protein: CATSDGTTEETQYF
CDR3 DNA: TGTGCCACCAGTGATGGGACAACCGAAGAGACCCAGTACTTC
J gene: TRBJ2-5
D gene: NA
V gene: TRBV24-1
CDR3 length: 14
clone size: NA

CDR3 protein: CASSPQGEREAFF
CDR3 DNA: TGTGCCAGCTCACCACAGGGAGAGCGGGAAGCTTTCTTT
J gene: TRBJ1-1
D gene: NA
V gene: TRBV18
CDR3 length: 13
clone size: NA

CDR3 protein: CASETLESTEQFF
CDR3 DNA: TGTGCCAGCGAGACCCTAGAAAGCACTGAGCAGTTCTTC
J gene: TRBJ2-1
D gene: NA
V gene: TRBV2
CDR3 length: 13
clone size: NA

CDR3 protein: CASSQDQGNYGYTF
CDR3 DNA: TGCGCCAGCAGCCAAGATCAGGGGAACTATGGCTACACCTTC
J gene: TRBJ1-2
D gene: NA
V gene: TRBV4-3
CDR3 length: 14
clone size: NA

CDR3 protein: CASSSKDGTRGYGYTF
CDR3 DNA: TGTGCCAGCAGCTCGAAGGACGGCACTAGGGGCTATGGCTACACCTTC
J gene: TRBJ1-2
D gene: NA
V gene: TRBV5-4
CDR3 length: 16
clone size: NA

CDR3 protein: CASSPSRGASDTQYF
CDR3 DNA: TGTGCCAGCAGCCCATCCCGGGGGGCCTCAGATACGCAGTATTTT
J gene: TRBJ2-3
D gene: NA
V gene: TRBV7-3
CDR3 length: 15
clone size: NA

CDR3 protein: CASSLGFTANYGYTF
CDR3 DNA: TGTGCCAGCAGCTTGGGTTTTACAGCTAACTATGGCTACACCTTC
J gene: TRBJ1-2
D gene: NA
V gene: TRBV5-5
CDR3 length: 15
clone size: NA

CDR3 protein: CATSDLGQGARAFAGANVLTF
CDR3 DNA: TGTGCCACCAGTGATTTGGGACAGGGGGCACGGGCGTTCGCTGGGGCCAACGTCCTGACTTTC
J gene: TRBJ2-6
D gene: TRBD1
V gene: TRBV24-1
CDR3 length: 21
clone size: NA

CDR3 protein: CASSVEERGYEQYF
CDR3 DNA: TGTGCCAGCAGCGTAGAGGAGCGCGGCTACGAGCAGTACTTC
J gene: TRBJ2-7
D gene: NA
V gene: TRBV9
CDR3 length: 14
clone size: NA

CDR3 protein: CASRARAGNEQYF
CDR3 DNA: TGTGCCAGCAGGGCCCGGGCCGGAAACGAGCAGTACTTC
J gene: TRBJ2-7
D gene: NA
V gene: TRBV12-3/TRBV12-4
CDR3 length: 13
clone size: NA

CDR3 protein: CASSLLNNEQFF
CDR3 DNA: TGTGCCAGCAGCCTACTAAACAATGAGCAGTTCTTC
J gene: TRBJ2-1
D gene: NA
V gene: TRBV11-3
CDR3 length: 12
clone size: once

CDR3 protein: CASSPMTALQGYTF
CDR3 DNA: TGTGCCAGCAGCCCCATGACGGCGCTGCAAGGCTACACCTTC
J gene: TRBJ1-2
D gene: NA
V gene: TRBV11-2
CDR3 length: 14
clone size: NA

CDR3 protein: CASSDRPNTEAFF
CDR3 DNA: TGCGCCAGCAGTGACAGGCCGAACACTGAAGCTTTCTTT
J gene: TRBJ1-1
D gene: NA
V gene: TRBV5-1
CDR3 length: 13
clone size: once

CDR3 protein: CSAYKGLAGVGTYNEQFF
CDR3 DNA: TGCAGCGCATACAAGGGACTAGCGGGAGTGGGCACCTACAATGAGCAGTTCTTC
J gene: TRBJ2-1
D gene: TRBD2
V gene: TRBV29-1
CDR3 length: 18
clone size: NA